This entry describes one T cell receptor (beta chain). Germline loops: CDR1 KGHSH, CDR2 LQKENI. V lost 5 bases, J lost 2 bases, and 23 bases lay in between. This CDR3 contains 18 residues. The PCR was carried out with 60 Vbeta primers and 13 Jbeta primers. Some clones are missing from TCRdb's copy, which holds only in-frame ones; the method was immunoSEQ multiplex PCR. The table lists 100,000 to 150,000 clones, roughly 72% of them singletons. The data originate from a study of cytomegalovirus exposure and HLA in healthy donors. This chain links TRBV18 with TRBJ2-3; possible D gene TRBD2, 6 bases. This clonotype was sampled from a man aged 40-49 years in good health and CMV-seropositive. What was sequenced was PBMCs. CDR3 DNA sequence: TGTGCCAGCTCAGCCCGCATCGTAGCGGTTCATGACACAGATACGCAGTATTTT. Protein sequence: CASSARIVAVHDTDTQYF.